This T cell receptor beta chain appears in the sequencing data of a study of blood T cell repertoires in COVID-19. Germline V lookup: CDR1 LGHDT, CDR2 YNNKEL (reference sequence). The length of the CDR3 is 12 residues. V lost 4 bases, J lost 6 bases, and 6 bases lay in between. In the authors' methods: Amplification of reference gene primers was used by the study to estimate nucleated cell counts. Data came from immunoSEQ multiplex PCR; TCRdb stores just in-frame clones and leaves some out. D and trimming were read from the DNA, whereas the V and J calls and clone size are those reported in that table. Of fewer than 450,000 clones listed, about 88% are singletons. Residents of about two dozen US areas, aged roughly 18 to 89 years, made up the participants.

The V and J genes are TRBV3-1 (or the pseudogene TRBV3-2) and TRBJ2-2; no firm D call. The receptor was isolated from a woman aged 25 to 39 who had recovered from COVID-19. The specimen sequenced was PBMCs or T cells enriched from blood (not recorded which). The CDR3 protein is CASSRRSGELFF. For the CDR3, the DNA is TGTGCCAGCAGCCGTCGGTCCGGGGAGCTGTTTTTT.